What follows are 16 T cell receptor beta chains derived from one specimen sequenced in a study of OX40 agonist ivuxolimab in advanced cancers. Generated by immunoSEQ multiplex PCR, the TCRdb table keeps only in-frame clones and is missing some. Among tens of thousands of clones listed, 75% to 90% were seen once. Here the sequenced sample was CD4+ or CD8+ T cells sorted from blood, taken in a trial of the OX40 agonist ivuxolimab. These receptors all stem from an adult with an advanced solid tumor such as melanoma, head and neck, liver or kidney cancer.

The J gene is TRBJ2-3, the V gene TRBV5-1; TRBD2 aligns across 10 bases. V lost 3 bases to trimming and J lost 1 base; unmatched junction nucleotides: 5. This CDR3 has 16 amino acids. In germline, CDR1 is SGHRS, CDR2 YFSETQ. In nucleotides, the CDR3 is TGCGCCAGCAGCTCGAGGACTAGCGGTCGCACAGATACGCAGTATTTT. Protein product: CASSSRTSGRTDTQYF.

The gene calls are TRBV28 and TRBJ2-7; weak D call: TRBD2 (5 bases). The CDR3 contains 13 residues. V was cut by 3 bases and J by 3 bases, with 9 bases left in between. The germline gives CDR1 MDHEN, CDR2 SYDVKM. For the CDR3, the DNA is TGTGCCAGCAGTTTCATCGGGGTCTACGAGCAGTACTTC. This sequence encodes CASSFIGVYEQYF.

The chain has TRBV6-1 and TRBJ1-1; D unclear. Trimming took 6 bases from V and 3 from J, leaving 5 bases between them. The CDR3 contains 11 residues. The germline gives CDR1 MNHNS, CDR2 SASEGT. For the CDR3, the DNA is TGTGCCAGCAGAGCTTACACTGAAGCTTTCTTT. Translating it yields CASRAYTEAFF.

Written as DNA, the CDR3 is TGTGCCAGCAGCTTAATGCCGACTCCCAACACCGGGGAGCTGTTTTTT. Its protein is CASSLMPTPNTGELFF. V is TRBV7-2 and J is TRBJ2-2, with no clear D. This CDR3 has 16 residues. Germline V lookup: CDR1 SGHTA, CDR2 FQGNSA. V lost 2 bases to trimming and J lost 2 bases, with 12 bases between them.

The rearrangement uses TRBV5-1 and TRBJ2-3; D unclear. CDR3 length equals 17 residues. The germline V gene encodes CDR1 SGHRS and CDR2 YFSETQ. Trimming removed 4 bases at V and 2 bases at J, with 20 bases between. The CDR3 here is CASSTEPGRITTDTQYF. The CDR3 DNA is TGCGCCAGCAGCACCGAACCAGGACGGATTACCACAGATACGCAGTATTTT.

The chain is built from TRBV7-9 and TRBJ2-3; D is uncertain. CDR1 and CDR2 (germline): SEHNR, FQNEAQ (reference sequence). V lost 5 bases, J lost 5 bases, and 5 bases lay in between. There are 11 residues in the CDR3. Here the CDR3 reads CASSARDTQYF. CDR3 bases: TGTGCCAGCAGCGCAAGAGATACGCAGTATTTT.

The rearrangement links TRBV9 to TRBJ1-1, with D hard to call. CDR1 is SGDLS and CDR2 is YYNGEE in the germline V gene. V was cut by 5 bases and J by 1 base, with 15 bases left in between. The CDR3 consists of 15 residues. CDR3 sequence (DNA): TGTGCCAGCAGTGTCCGACCTGTGCGGAACACTGAAGCTTTCTTT. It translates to CASSVRPVRNTEAFF.

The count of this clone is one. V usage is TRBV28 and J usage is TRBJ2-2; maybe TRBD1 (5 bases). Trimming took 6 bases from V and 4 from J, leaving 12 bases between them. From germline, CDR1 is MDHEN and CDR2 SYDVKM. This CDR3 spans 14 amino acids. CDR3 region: CASSPVGATGELFF. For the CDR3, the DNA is TGTGCCAGCAGCCCCGTAGGGGCCACCGGGGAGCTGTTTTTT.

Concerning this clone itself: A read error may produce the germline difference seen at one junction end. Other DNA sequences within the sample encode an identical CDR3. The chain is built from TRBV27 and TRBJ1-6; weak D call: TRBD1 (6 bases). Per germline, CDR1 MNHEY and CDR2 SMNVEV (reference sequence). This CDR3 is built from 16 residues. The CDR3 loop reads CASTQGRDSYNSPLHF. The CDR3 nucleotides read TGTGCCAGCACCCAGGGGAGGGACTCCTATAATTCACCCCTCCACTTC.

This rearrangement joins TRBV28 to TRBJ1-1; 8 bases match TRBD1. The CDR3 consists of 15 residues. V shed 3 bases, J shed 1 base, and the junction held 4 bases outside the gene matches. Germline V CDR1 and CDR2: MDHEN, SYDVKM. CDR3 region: CASSLMGTGNTEAFF. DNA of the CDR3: TGTGCCAGCAGTTTGATGGGGACAGGGAACACTGAAGCTTTCTTT. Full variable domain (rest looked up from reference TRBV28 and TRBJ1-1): DVKVTQSSRYLVKRTGEKVFLECVQDMDHENMFWYRQDPGLGLRLIYFSYDVKMKEKGDIPEGYSVSREKKERFSLILESASTNQTSMYLCASSLMGTGNTEAFFGQGTRLTVV.

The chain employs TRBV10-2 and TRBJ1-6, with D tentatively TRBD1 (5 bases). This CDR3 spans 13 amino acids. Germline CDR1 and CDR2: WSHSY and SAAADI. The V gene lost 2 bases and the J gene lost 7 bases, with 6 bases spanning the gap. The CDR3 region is CASSEGANSPLHF. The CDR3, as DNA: TGCGCCAGCAGTGAGGGGGCGAATTCACCCCTCCACTTT.

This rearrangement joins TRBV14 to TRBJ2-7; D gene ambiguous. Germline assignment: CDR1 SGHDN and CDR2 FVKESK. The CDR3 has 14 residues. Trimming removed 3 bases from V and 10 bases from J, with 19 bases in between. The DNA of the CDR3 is TGTGCCAGCAGCCAGCCCCCCAATTCCCTCGAACAGTACGTC. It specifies CASSQPPNSLEQYV.

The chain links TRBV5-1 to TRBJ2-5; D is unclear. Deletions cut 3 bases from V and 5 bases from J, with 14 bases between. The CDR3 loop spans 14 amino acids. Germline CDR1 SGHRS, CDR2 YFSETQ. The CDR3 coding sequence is TGCGCCAGCAGCTCCGAACCTCCCAAGGAGACCCAGTACTTC. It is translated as CASSSEPPKETQYF. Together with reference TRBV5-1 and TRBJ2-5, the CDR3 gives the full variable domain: KAGVTQTPRYLIKTRGQQVTLSCSPISGHRSVSWYQQTPGQGLQFLFEYFSETQRNKGNFPGRFSGRQFSNSRSEMNVSTLELGDSALYLCASSSEPPKETQYFGPGTRLLVL.

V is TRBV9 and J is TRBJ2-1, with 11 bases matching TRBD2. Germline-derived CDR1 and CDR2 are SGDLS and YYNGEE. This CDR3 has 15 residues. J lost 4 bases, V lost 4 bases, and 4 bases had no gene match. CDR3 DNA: TGTGCCAGCAGCCAGACTAGCGGGACATACAATGAGCAGTTCTTC. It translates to CASSQTSGTYNEQFF.

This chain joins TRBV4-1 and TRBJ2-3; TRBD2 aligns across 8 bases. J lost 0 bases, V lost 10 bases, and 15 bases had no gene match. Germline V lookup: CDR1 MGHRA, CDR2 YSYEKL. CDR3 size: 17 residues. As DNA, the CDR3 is TGCGCCACCAGACTAGCGCATAGCTCCTCTAGCACAGATACGCAGTATTTT. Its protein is CATRLAHSSSSTDTQYF.

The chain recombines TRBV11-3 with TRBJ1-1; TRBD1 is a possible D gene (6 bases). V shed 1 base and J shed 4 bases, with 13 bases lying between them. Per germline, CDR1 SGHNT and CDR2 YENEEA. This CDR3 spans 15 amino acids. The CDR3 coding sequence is TGTGCCAGCAGCTTAGGGCAGGGGCTGGGCACTGAAGCTTTCTTT. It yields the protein CASSLGQGLGTEAFF. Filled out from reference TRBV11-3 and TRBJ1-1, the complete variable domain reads EAGVVQSPRYKIIEKKQPVAFWCNPISGHNTLYWYLQNLGQGPELLIRYENEEAVDDSQLPKDRFSAERLKGVDSTLKIQPAELGDSAVYLCASSLGQGLGTEAFFGQGTRLTVV.